Each of the 5 T cell receptor beta chains below was sequenced from the same sample in a study of blood T cells in healthy people across ages. Primers used in a second PCR of about 7 to 11 cycles were a sample-barcoded 5' primer and a J-beta primer mix. From the 5' RACE reads, TCRdb called clonotypes with MiXCR, one entry per CDR3 protein. Here the sample spans about 840,000 distinct CDR3 sequences, roughly 29% being singletons. These data also featured in a second study, about T cells of mothers and their children.

Material for sequencing was blood. These TCRs come from a middle-aged woman in good health.

In its sample, this clonotype was seen a few times. The chain couples TRBV6-5 to TRBJ1-5; D is uncertain. CDR3 length equals 13 residues. Germline V gene sequence: CDR1 MNHEY, CDR2 SVGAGI. V was cut by 6 bases and J by 4 bases, with 10 bases left in between. Written as DNA, the CDR3 is TGTGCCAGCAGGCCTTACGGGAATCAGCCCCAGCATTTT. It yields the protein CASRPYGNQPQHF.

This clonotype has more than one count but fewer than ten. The chain uses TRBV20-1 and TRBJ2-7; no clear D gene. The CDR3 runs 12 residues. Between the trimmed V and J ends, which lost 3 bases and 5 bases, there was a span of 11 bases. CDR1 DFQATT and CDR2 SNEGSKA come from the germline V gene (reference sequence). CDR3 residues: CSARSDGHEQYF. The CDR3 DNA is TGCAGTGCTAGGTCCGACGGCCACGAGCAGTACTTC.

V gene TRBV28 combines with J gene TRBJ2-1; D uncertain. V was cut by 6 bases and J by 10 bases, with 25 bases left in between. The CDR3 is 16 amino acids. Germline CDR1 is MDHEN and CDR2 is SYDVKM. The CDR3: CASRPPWALSSYEQFF. The CDR3 nucleotides are TGTGCCAGCAGACCCCCTTGGGCACTGAGCTCCTACGAGCAGTTCTTC.

This clonotype was seen a handful of times. The chain joins TRBV29-1 to TRBJ2-7; 10 nucleotides agree with TRBD1. CDR3 length equals 12 residues. The V gene's germline CDR1 is SQVTM and CDR2 ANQGSEA. J was trimmed by 6 bases and V by 7 bases; bases with no gene match: 6. The CDR3 DNA sequence: TGCAGCGGGGGGCGGGACAGGGGCGAGCAGTACTTC. It specifies CSGGRDRGEQYF.

The chain combines TRBV2 with TRBJ1-1; 9 positions match TRBD1. Germline-derived CDR1 and CDR2 are SNHLY and FYNNEI. This CDR3 contains 14 residues. V shed 7 bases, J shed 5 bases, and the junction held 8 bases outside the gene matches. The CDR3 DNA reads TGTGCCAGCAACCCACAGGGGGCTGGTACTGAAGCTTTCTTT. The encoded protein is CASNPQGAGTEAFF.